These 25 T cell receptor beta chains were all obtained from the same sample, sequenced in a study of T cells in Graves' hyperthyroidism and ophthalmopathy. What was amplified from RNA transcripts were TCR beta CDR3 regions. TCR CDR3 regions were first amplified by RT-PCR with HTBI primers. Using its own MiXCR run on the multiplex PCR reads, TCRdb lists one record per CDR3 protein. Of around 25,000 distinct CDR3 sequences in the sample, about 53% were seen once. Specimen: blood. The receptor set was obtained from a woman aged 35 to 49 with Graves' hyperthyroidism that later progressed to Graves' ophthalmopathy.

With respect to this clonotype: The CDR3 does not close with the conserved phenylalanine or tryptophan, likely indicating a read error. The chain is built from TRBV4-2 and TRBJ1-1; perhaps TRBD1 as D (5 bases). The CDR3 has 17 residues. Germline V gene data show CDR1 as LGHNA and CDR2 as YNFKEQ. The CDR3 region has the DNA TGTGCCAGCGGCCAAGATCCCCAGGGTGCCATGAACACCGAAGCTTTCTAT. Translating it yields CASGQDPQGAMNTEAFY.

The V and J genes are TRBV28 and TRBJ2-5; D gene ambiguous. Germline assignment: CDR1 MDHEN and CDR2 SYDVKM. The CDR3 length is 14 residues. Trimming stripped 2 bases from V and 2 bases from J, with 9 bases between. The CDR3 spells CASSLGELQETQYF. The CDR3 region has the DNA TGTGCCAGCAGTTTAGGGGAACTTCAAGAGACCCAGTACTTC.

At least ten counts were recorded for this clonotype. The chain couples TRBV6-4 to TRBJ2-2; D is possibly TRBD2 (6 bases). This CDR3 is built from 16 residues. V lost 5 bases, J lost 5 bases, and 18 bases lay in between. Germline lookup yields CDR1 MRHNA and CDR2 SNTAGT. CDR3 in amino acids: CASSPLGGVSTGELFF. CDR3 bases: TGTGCCAGCAGTCCGCTGGGGGGAGTTTCTACCGGGGAGCTGTTTTTT.

This rearrangement joins TRBV10-3 to TRBJ2-6, with D perhaps matching TRBD1 (5 bases). The CDR3 is 15 amino acids. V was shortened by 4 bases and J by 2 bases, with 9 bases between the two germline ends. Germline CDR1 and CDR2: ENHRY and SYGVKD. CDR3 region: CAISGAGTGANVLTF. CDR3 in DNA: TGTGCCATCAGTGGGGCAGGGACTGGGGCCAACGTCCTGACTTTC.

The rearrangement links TRBV30 to TRBJ2-7; 11 nucleotides match TRBD1. V lost 0 bases and J lost 3; bases outside the gene matches: 1. The CDR3 has 14 amino acids. Looked up from germline, CDR1 is GTSNPN and CDR2 is SVGIG (reference sequence). The CDR3 sequence: CAWSVGTGGYEQYF. The CDR3 coding sequence is TGTGCCTGGAGTGTGGGGACAGGGGGCTACGAGCAGTACTTC.

This chain uses TRBV20-1 with TRBJ2-1; 10 bases map to TRBD2. Trimming cost V 5 bases and J 7 bases; bases outside gene matches: 11. CDR1 is DFQATT and CDR2 is SNEGSKA in the germline V gene (reference sequence). This CDR3 contains 15 residues. The DNA of the CDR3 is TGCAGTGCTCCTGAGTCTAGCGGGAGTCGAAATGAGCAGTTCTTC. Its translation is CSAPESSGSRNEQFF.

The CDR3 DNA reads as TGTGCCAGCAGCGAGACGGGGGGGGGAGGAGGTACGCAGTACTTC. It encodes CASSETGGGGGTQYF. V and J are TRBV7-3 and TRBJ2-5, with 8 nucleotides matching TRBD2. CDR1 SGHTA and CDR2 FQGTGA come from the germline V gene. The CDR3 spans 15 residues. Trimming cost V 5 bases and J 11 bases; bases outside gene matches: 16.

This clonotype was found a few times. The V gene is TRBV24-1, the J gene TRBJ2-3; TRBD1 aligns across 11 bases. Germline V CDR1 and CDR2: KGHDR, SFDVKD. With V trimmed by 3 bases and J by 3 bases, 7 bases remained unmatched. CDR3 length: 17 residues. The CDR3 is CATSDPRTGGTTDTQYF. The CDR3 coding sequence is TGTGCCACCAGTGATCCGAGGACAGGGGGCACAACAGATACGCAGTATTTT.

About this clonotype: This could be a read error, since a much larger clone is one nucleotide away. The V gene is TRBV25-1, the J gene TRBJ2-1; no reliable D call. This CDR3 region has 12 residues. Germline assignment: CDR1 MGHDK and CDR2 SYGVNS. This CDR3 reads CASSVATDEQSF. CDR3 in DNA: TGTGCCAGCAGTGTTGCCACAGATGAGCAGTCCTTC.

The chain combines TRBV20-1 with TRBJ2-3; 9 nucleotides match TRBD2. Unmatched junction bases numbered 9, after V lost 6 bases and J lost 5 bases. The germline V gene encodes CDR1 DFQATT and CDR2 SNEGSKA (reference sequence). This CDR3 region has 14 residues. CDR3 coding DNA: TGCAGTGCGGACTTAGCGGGAGCTGGAGATACGCAGTATTTT. It translates to CSADLAGAGDTQYF.

The chain carries TRBV10-1 and TRBJ2-1; 12 bases line up with TRBD2. The CDR3 extends over 20 amino acids. Losses at the gene ends were 0 bases for V and 1 base for J; bases not matched to a gene: 10. Looked up from germline, CDR1 is WNHNN and CDR2 is SYGVQD (reference sequence). DNA for the CDR3: TGCGCCAGCAGTGAGTCGACCTGGACTAGCGGGAATAAATCCTACAATGAGCAGTTCTTC. Its translation: CASSESTWTSGNKSYNEQFF.

A single count supports this clonotype. With a much larger clone just one base away, this may be a read error. This chain links TRBV3-1 with TRBJ2-2, with D tentatively TRBD1 or TRBD2 (7 bases each). CDR1 LGHDT and CDR2 YNNKEL come from the germline V gene (reference sequence). This CDR3 spans 13 amino acids. CDR3 DNA: TGTGCCAGCAGCCCCCAGGGGGGGAGGGAGCTGTTGTTT. This translates into CASSPQGGRELLF.

The CDR3 DNA sequence: TGTGCCAGCAGCGAGGGGGGCGGAAACACAGATACGCAGTATTTT. The encoded protein is CASSEGGGNTDTQYF. This chain uses TRBV9 with TRBJ2-3; D assignment may be TRBD1 or TRBD2 (6 bases each). Trimming pared 3 bases from V and 2 bases from J, leaving 13 bases between. Per the germline V gene, CDR1 is SGDLS and CDR2 is YYNGEE. The CDR3 has 15 amino acids.

For this clonotype: The CDR3 end shows no conserved phenylalanine or tryptophan, and so a read error is likely. The gene calls are TRBV6-6 and TRBJ2-7; D is undetermined. Trimming pared 5 bases from V and 2 bases from J, leaving 13 bases between. The CDR3 spans 14 residues. The germline V gene has CDR1 MNHNY and CDR2 SVGAGI (reference sequence). CDR3 DNA: TGTGCCAGCAGTCACATAAATAGGACCTACGAGCAGTACTCC. Amino acids: CASSHINRTYEQYS.

This clonotype was counted a few times. The genes are TRBV7-8 and TRBJ1-2, with 7 bases matching TRBD1. The ends lost 4 bases at V and 8 bases at J; junction bases unmatched: 10. CDR3 size: 14 residues. The germline CDR1 and CDR2 sequences are SGHVS and FQNEAQ. CDR3 loop: CASSSQGGVGGYTF. DNA of the CDR3: TGTGCCAGCAGCTCCCAGGGGGGGGTCGGGGGCTACACCTTC.

V and J are TRBV2 and TRBJ2-1, with 12 bases that match TRBD2. CDR3 length: 17 amino acids. Germline CDR1 and CDR2: SNHLY and FYNNEI. The junction had 6 bases not matched to a gene; V was cut back by 4 bases and J by 2 bases. The CDR3 sequence is CASSGASGRAPYNEQFF. Written as DNA, the CDR3 is TGTGCCAGCAGTGGAGCTAGCGGGAGGGCCCCCTACAATGAGCAGTTCTTC.

This clonotype was picked up many times. This chain connects TRBV14 to TRBJ2-3; D unclear. Germline lookup yields CDR1 SGHDN and CDR2 FVKESK. V was clipped by 0 bases and J by 6 bases, with 7 bases between them. The CDR3 has 13 residues. The CDR3 spells CASSQEEWDTQYF. CDR3 coding DNA: TGTGCCAGCAGCCAAGAGGAGTGGGATACGCAGTATTTT. Based on the CDR3 plus reference TRBV14 and TRBJ2-3, the full variable domain is EAGVTQFPSHSVIEKGQTVTLRCDPISGHDNLYWYRRVMGKEIKFLLHFVKESKQDESGMPNNRFLAERTGGTYSTLKVQPAELEDSGVYFCASSQEEWDTQYFGPGTRLTVL.

This clonotype was counted many times. This sequence joins TRBV6-5 and TRBJ1-4, with 9 bases that match TRBD1. Looked up from germline, CDR1 is MNHEY and CDR2 is SVGAGI. J gave up 7 bases and V 5 bases, and 5 bases lay outside the gene matches. The CDR3 has 14 residues. In nucleotides, the CDR3 is TGTGCCAGCAGTCAACAGGGGGCTGTTGAAAAACTGTTTTTT. This sequence encodes CASSQQGAVEKLFF.

The CDR3 DNA sequence: TGTGCCAGCAGCTTAGAGGGAGGGCGGGTTGAGCAGTTCTTC. This encodes CASSLEGGRVEQFF. The rearrangement joins TRBV7-2 to TRBJ2-1; 7 bases line up with TRBD2. The germline CDR1 and CDR2 sequences are SGHTA and FQGNSA. The length of the CDR3 is 14 residues. V lost 1 base to trimming and J lost 9 bases; unmatched junction nucleotides: 6.

This clonotype was recorded only once. CDR3 bases: TGTGCCAGCAGCTTAACACGGACAGGGCCGCTTGGACTAGCGGGAGGGAGAGGTTACGAGCAGTACTTC. This encodes CASSLTRTGPLGLAGGRGYEQYF. The chain is built from TRBV7-8 and TRBJ2-7, with 15 bases lining up with TRBD2. The CDR3 has 23 residues. Per germline, CDR1 SGHVS and CDR2 FQNEAQ. With V trimmed by 2 bases and J by 4 bases, 24 bases remained unmatched. Drawing the rest from reference TRBV7-8 and TRBJ2-7, the complete variable domain is GAGVSQSPRYKVAKRGQDVALRCDPISGHVSLFWYQQALGQGPEFLTYFQNEAQLDKSGLPSDRFFAERPEGSVSTLKIQRTQQEDSAVYLCASSLTRTGPLGLAGGRGYEQYFGPGTRLTVT.

This clonotype was detected only a few times. The rearrangement links TRBV15 to TRBJ2-2; no clear D gene. The CDR3 is 15 amino acids. With 5 bases removed from V and 1 base from J, the gap between germline ends came to 11 bases. Germline-derived CDR1 and CDR2 are LNHNV and YYDKDF (reference sequence). DNA for the CDR3: TGTGCCACCAGCCCCAGCCCTCAGAACACCGGGGAGCTGTTTTTT. Translating gives CATSPSPQNTGELFF.

This clonotype has just one count. One end of the junction does not line up with germline, which may come from a read error. The gene calls are TRBV7-7 and TRBJ2-7, with 8 nucleotides matching TRBD1. CDR1 SSHAT and CDR2 FNYEAQ come from the germline V gene (reference sequence). This CDR3 region has 13 residues. The CDR3 protein is CASSADRDYEQYF. For the CDR3, the DNA is TGTGCTAGCAGCGCGGACAGGGACTACGAGCAGTACTTC.

This clonotype has a handful of counts. The rearrangement links TRBV20-1 to TRBJ1-2, with TRBD1 identical over 10 bases. Germline loops: CDR1 DFQATT, CDR2 SNEGSKA (reference sequence). The CDR3 runs 13 residues. The trim removed 6 bases at V and 5 bases at J, leaving 6 bases unmatched. This CDR3 is CSAPGQGEYGYTF. CDR3 bases: TGCAGTGCCCCAGGACAGGGGGAATATGGCTACACCTTC.

This clonotype was observed at least ten times. This rearrangement joins TRBV5-1 to TRBJ2-2; weak D call: TRBD1 (6 bases). Germline V lookup: CDR1 SGHRS, CDR2 YFSETQ. The length of the CDR3 is 15 residues. V dropped 0 bases and J dropped 3 bases, with 9 bases sitting between them. DNA for the CDR3: TGCGCCAGCAGCTTGGCCGAGGGGGACACCGGGGAGCTGTTTTTT. Translation: CASSLAEGDTGELFF.

The chain joins TRBV3-1 to TRBJ2-4; D tentatively fits TRBD1 or TRBD2 (5 bases each). Germline-derived CDR1 and CDR2 are LGHDT and YNNKEL (reference sequence). Between the trimmed V and J ends, which lost 0 bases and 7 bases, there was a span of 10 bases. This CDR3 has 14 residues. The CDR3 DNA follows: TGTGCCAGCAGCCAAGAAGGACGGGACAACATTCAGTACTTC. It specifies CASSQEGRDNIQYF.